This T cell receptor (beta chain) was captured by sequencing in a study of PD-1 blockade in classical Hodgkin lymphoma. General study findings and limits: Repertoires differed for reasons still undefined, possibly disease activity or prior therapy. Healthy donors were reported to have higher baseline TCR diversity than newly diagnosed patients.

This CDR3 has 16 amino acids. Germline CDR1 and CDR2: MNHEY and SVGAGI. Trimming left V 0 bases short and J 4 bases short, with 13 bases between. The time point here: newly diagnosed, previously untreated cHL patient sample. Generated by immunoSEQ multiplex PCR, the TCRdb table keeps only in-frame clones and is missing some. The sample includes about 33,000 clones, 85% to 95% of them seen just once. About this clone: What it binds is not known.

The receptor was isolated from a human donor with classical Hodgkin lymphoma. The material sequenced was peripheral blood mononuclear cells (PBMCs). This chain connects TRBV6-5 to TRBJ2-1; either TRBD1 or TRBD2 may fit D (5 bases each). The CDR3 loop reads CASSYSWGSFYNEQFF. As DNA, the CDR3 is TGTGCCAGCAGTTACTCTTGGGGGTCCTTTTACAATGAGCAGTTCTTC.